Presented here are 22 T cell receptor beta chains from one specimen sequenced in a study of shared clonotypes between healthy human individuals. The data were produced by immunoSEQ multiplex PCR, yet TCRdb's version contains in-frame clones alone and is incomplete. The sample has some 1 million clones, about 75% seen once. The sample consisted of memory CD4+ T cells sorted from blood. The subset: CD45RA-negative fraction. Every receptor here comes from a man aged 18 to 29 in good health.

This CDR3 is CASSQDGAALGNTIYF. The CDR3 DNA reads TGTGCCAGCAGCCAAGATGGAGCGGCTTTAGGAAACACCATATATTTT. The gene calls are TRBV4-2 and TRBJ1-3; D uncertain. Germline lookup yields CDR1 LGHNA and CDR2 YNFKEQ. V shed 0 bases and J shed 4 bases, with 13 bases lying between them. CDR3 length: 16 residues.

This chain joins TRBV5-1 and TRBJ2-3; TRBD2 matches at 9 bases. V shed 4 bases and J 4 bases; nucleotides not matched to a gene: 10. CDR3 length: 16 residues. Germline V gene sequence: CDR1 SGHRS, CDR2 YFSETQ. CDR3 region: CASSPTGTSRADTQYF. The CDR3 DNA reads TGCGCCAGCAGCCCCACCGGGACTAGCAGGGCAGATACGCAGTATTTT.

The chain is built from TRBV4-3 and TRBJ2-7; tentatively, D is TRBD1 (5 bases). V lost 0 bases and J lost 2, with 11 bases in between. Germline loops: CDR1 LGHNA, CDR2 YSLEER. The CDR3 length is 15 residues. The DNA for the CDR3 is TGCGCCAGCAGCCAAGAAGACGCCAGGGCCTACGAGCAGTACTTC. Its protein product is CASSQEDARAYEQYF.

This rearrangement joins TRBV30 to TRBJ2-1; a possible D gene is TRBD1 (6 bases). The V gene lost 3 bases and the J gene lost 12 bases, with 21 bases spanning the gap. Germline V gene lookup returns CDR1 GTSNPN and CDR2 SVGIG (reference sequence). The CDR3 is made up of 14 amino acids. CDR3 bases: TGTGCCTGGAGCGACCCCGGCAGGGGCCGAGGGCAGTTCTTC. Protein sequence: CAWSDPGRGRGQFF.

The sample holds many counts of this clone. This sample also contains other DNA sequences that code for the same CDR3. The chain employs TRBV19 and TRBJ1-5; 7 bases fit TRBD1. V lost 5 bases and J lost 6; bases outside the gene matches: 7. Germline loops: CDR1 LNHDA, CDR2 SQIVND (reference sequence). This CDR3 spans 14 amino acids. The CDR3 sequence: CASSATQGPQPQHF. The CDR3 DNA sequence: TGTGCCAGTAGTGCAACACAGGGGCCTCAGCCCCAGCATTTT.

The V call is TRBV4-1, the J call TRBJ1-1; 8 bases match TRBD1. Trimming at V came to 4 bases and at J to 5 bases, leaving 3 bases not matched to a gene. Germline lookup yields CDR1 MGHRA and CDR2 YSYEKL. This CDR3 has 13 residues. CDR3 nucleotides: TGCGCCAGCAGCCGCGACAGGGGTACTGAAGCTTTCTTT. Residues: CASSRDRGTEAFF.

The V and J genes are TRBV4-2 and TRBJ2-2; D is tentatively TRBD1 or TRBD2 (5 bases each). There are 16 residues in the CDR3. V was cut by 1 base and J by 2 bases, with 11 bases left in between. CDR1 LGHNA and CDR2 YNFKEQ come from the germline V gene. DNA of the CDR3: TGTGCCAGCAGCCAAGTTTTGGGACCAAACACCGGGGAGCTGTTTTTT. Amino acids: CASSQVLGPNTGELFF.

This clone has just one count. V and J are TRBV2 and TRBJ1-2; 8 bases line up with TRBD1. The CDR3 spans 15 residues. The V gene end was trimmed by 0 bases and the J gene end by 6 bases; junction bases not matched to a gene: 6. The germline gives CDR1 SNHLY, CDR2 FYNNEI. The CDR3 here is CASSEAGGQGNGYTF. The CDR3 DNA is TGTGCCAGCAGTGAAGCGGGTGGACAGGGAAATGGCTACACCTTC.

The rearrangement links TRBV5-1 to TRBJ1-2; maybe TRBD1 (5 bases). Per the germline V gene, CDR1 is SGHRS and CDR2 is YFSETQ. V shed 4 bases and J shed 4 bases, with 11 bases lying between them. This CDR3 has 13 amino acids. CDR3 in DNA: TGCGCCAGCAGCCTGGGACCGACCTATGGCTACACCTTC. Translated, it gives CASSLGPTYGYTF.

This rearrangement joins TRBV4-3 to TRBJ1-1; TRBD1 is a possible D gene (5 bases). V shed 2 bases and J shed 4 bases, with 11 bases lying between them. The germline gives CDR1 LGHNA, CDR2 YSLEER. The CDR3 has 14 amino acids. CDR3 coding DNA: TGCGCCAGCAGCCAAAGGACCGGGGGCACTGAAGCTTTCTTT. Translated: CASSQRTGGTEAFF.

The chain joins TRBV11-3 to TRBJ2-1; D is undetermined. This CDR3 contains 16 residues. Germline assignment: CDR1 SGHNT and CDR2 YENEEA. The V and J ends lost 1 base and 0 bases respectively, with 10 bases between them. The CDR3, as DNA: TGTGCCAGCAGCTTAGCAGGCACAAGCTCCTACAATGAGCAGTTCTTC. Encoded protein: CASSLAGTSSYNEQFF.

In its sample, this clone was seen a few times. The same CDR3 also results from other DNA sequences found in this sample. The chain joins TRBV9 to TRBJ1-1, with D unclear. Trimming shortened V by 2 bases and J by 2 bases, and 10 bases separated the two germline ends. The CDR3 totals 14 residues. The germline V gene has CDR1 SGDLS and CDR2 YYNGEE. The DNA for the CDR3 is TGTGCCAGCAGCGTCGCGGGATTAAACACTGAAGCTTTCTTT. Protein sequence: CASSVAGLNTEAFF.

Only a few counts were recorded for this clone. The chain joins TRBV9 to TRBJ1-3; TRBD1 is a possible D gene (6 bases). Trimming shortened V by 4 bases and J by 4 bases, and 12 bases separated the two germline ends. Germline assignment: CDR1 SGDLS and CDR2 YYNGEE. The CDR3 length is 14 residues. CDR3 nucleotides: TGTGCCAGCAGCCCGCAGACAGGAGGAAACACCATATATTTT. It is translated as CASSPQTGGNTIYF.

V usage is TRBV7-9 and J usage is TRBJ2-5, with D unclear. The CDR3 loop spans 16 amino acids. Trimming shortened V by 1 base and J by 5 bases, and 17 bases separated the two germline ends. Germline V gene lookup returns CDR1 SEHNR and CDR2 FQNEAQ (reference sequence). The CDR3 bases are TGTGCCAGCAGCTTAGGCTCTGCAGGCACACATGAGACCCAGTACTTC. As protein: CASSLGSAGTHETQYF. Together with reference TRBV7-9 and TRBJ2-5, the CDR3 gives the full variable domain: DTGVSQNPRHKITKRGQNVTFRCDPISEHNRLYWYRQTLGQGPEFLTYFQNEAQLEKSRLLSDRFSAERPKGSFSTLEIQRTEQGDSAMYLCASSLGSAGTHETQYFGPGTRLLVL.

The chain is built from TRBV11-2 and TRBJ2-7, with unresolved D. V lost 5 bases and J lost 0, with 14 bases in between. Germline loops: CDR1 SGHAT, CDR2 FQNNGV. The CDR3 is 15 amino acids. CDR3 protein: CASSKGAPSSYEQYF. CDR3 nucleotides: TGTGCCAGCAGCAAGGGCGCGCCGAGCTCCTACGAGCAGTACTTC.

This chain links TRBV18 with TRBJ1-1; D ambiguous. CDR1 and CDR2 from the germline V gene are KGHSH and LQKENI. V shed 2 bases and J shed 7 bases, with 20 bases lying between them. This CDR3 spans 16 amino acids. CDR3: CASSPNLYSWKGEAFF. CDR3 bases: TGTGCCAGCTCACCAAATCTATACAGTTGGAAAGGTGAAGCTTTCTTT.

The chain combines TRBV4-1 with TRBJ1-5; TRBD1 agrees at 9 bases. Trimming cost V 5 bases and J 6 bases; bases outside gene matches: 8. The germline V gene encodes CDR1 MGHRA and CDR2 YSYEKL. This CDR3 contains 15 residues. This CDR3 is CASSVQQGAPQPQHF. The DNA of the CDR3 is TGCGCCAGCAGCGTCCAACAGGGGGCGCCTCAGCCCCAGCATTTT.

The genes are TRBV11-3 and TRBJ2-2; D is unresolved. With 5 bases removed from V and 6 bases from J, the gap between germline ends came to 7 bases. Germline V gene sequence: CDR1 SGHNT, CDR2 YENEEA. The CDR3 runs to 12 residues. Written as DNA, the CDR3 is TGTGCCAGCAGCCCTCGTGCCGGGGAGCTGTTTTTT. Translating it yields CASSPRAGELFF.

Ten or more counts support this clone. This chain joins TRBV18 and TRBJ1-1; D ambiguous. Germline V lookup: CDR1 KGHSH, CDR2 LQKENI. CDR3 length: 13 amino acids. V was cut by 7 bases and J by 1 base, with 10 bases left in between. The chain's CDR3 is CASLTRQNTEAFF. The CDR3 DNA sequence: TGTGCCAGCTTAACCCGGCAGAACACTGAAGCTTTCTTT.

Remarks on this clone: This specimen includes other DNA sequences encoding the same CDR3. The CDR3 coding sequence is TGTGCCAGCAGGGGAACCTCTGGGGCCAACGTCCTGACTTTC. It yields the protein CASRGTSGANVLTF. This chain links TRBV6-5 with TRBJ2-6; D remains ambiguous. The CDR3 covers 14 residues. Germline V CDR1 and CDR2: MNHEY, SVGAGI. V lost 6 bases to trimming and J lost 0 bases, with 6 bases between them.

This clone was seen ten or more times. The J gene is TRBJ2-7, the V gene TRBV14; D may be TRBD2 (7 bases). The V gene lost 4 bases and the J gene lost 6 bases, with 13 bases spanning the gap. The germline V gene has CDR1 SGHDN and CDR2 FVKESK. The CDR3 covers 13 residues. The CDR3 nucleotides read TGTGCCAGCAGCCCAGGGGTAGCGGGCGAGCAGTACTTC. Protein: CASSPGVAGEQYF.

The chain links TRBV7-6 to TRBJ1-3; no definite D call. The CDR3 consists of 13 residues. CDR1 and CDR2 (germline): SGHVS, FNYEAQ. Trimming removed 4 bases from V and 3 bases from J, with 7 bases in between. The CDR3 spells CASSSDRGNTIYF. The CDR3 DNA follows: TGTGCCAGCAGCTCTGACCGTGGAAACACCATATATTTT.